Sequencing of this T cell receptor beta chain was carried out in a study of blood T cell repertoires in COVID-19. Study-wide context: Collection of acute and convalescent COVID-19 samples took place in the United States, Italy and Spain. Sources were T cells, B-cell-depleted T cells, or PBMCs; the material itself was cDNA or gDNA.

The V end was cut by 4 bases, the J end by 0 bases, with 10 bases between. Germline V CDR1 and CDR2: SGHVS, FQNEAQ. This CDR3 is 15 amino acids long. Patients of the Seattle cohort, enrolled during active infection, were followed longitudinally. Per the authors' pipeline: Quantification of nucleated cells was approximated via reference gene primer amplification. Some clones are missing from TCRdb's copy, which holds only in-frame ones; the method was immunoSEQ multiplex PCR. V, J and clone size derive from that table, while D and trimming were established from the DNA sequence. The sample consists of about 160,000 clones, 79% of them appearing once.

The sample consisted of peripheral blood. The source is an older woman with COVID-19, enrolled during active disease. This chain links TRBV7-8 with TRBJ1-5; D remains unclear. The CDR3 protein is CASSSERFSNQPQHF. The CDR3 DNA reads as TGTGCCAGCAGCTCGGAGAGGTTTAGCAATCAGCCCCAGCATTTT.